This TCR beta chain originates from a study of blood T cell repertoires in COVID-19. Original methodology: From reference gene primer amplification, estimates of nucleated cell counts were derived. Assay used: immunoSEQ multiplex PCR; TCRdb lists only in-frame clones, some missing. For V, J and clone size, that table is used; D and trimming come from the DNA. The sample has 350,000 to 450,000 clones; 70% to 90% are singletons. All enrollees were roughly 18 to 90 years old and from 25 or so US areas. The CDR3 length is 13 residues. Trimming removed 4 bases from V and 1 base from J; junction bases left unmatched: 0. Germline V gene lookup returns CDR1 MGHDK and CDR2 SYGVNS.

The sequence came from a woman younger than 30 who had been exposed to COVID-19. The sequenced sample consisted of PBMCs or T cells enriched from blood (not recorded which). The chain is built from TRBV25-1 and TRBJ1-1, with TRBD1 identical over 7 bases. The CDR3 coding sequence is TGTGCCAGCAGTGGACAGGGGAACACTGAAGCTTTCTTT. It specifies CASSGQGNTEAFF.